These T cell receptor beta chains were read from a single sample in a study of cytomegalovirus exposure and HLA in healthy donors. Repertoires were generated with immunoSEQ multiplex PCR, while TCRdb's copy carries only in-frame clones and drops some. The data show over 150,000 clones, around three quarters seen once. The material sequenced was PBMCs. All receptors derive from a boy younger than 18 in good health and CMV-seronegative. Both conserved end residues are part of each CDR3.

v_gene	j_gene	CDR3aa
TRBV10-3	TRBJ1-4	CAISESRWAGINEKLFF
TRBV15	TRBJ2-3	CATSRDRAGKDTQYF
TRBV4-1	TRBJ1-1	CASSQANTEAFF
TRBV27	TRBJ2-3	CASSGLADSTDTQYF
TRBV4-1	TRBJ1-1	CASSQGSRNKGAEAFF
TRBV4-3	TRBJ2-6	CASSQHPGQGAGANVLTF
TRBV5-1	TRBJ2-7	CASSLSGGRPPYEQYF
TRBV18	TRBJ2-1	CASSPRGPESYNEQFF
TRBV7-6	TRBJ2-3	CASSLAATSGSVSDTQYF
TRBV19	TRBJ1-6	CASSIKPRRTGVSYNSPLHF
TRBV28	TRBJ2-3	CASSRGTSGRGPLNTDTQYF
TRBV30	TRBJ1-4	CAWSSGTVNEKLFF
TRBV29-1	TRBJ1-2	CSVEDDYGYTF
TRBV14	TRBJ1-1	CASSHLQGLMNTEAFF
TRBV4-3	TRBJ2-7	CASSQEVSGTTLSYEQYF
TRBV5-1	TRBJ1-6	CASSNIRDKNSPLHF
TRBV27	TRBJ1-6	CASGIQGANSPLHF
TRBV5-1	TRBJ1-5	CASSLGANQPQHF
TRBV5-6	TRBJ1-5	CASSLGANQPQHF